This is a list of T cell receptor beta chains from one sample in a study of blood T cell repertoires in COVID-19. The method was immunoSEQ multiplex PCR; TCRdb's version includes in-frame clones alone and lacks a portion of them. The data contain 300,000 to 400,000 clones, more than 75% of them singletons. The source material was peripheral blood. Every receptor here comes from a man aged 45 to 65 with active or convalescent COVID-19. The CDR3 runs from the conserved cysteine through the conserved F or W. A D gene is named only where the DNA matches it firmly. Size tells how often a clone was seen (once, few, many) or the class of an expanded clone, and some rows leave it out.

size	J	D	V	CDR3	DNA
NA	TRBJ2-7	NA	TRBV18	CASSPLRGGDEQYF	TGTGCCAGCTCACCACTCAGGGGTGGCGACGAGCAGTACTTC
NA	TRBJ2-5	NA	TRBV19	CASRRDNEETQYF	TGTGCCAGTAGGAGGGACAATGAAGAGACCCAGTACTTC
NA	TRBJ2-3	TRBD2	TRBV9	CASSTRGAGVDTQYF	TGTGCCAGCAGCACCCGTGGCGCGGGAGTGGATACGCAGTATTTT
NA	TRBJ1-1	NA	TRBV14	CASSLVRNTEAFF	TGTGCCAGCAGCCTCGTCCGGAACACTGAAGCTTTCTTT
NA	TRBJ2-7	TRBD1	TRBV4-3	CASSQDWGDRAIYEQYF	TGCGCCAGCAGCCAAGATTGGGGGGACAGGGCAATCTACGAGCAGTACTTC
NA	TRBJ1-4	TRBD1	TRBV5-1	CASSGGQGANEKLFF	TGCGCCAGCAGTGGGGGACAGGGGGCGAATGAAAAACTGTTTTTT
NA	TRBJ2-7	TRBD2	TRBV4-2	CASSQFGLAGAGEQYF	TGTGCCAGCAGCCAATTCGGACTAGCGGGAGCGGGCGAGCAGTACTTC
NA	TRBJ2-1	NA	TRBV28	CASSSGQGGFEFF	TGTGCCAGCAGTTCTGGACAGGGAGGGTTCGAGTTCTTC
NA	TRBJ2-2	NA	TRBV2	CASSEARNGELFF	TGTGCCAGCAGTGAAGCCAGGAACGGGGAGCTGTTTTTT
few	TRBJ2-6	TRBD1	TRBV28	CASSLASGGSGANVLTF	TGTGCCAGCAGTTTAGCGTCAGGGGGCTCTGGGGCCAACGTCCTGACTTTC
NA	TRBJ2-1	NA	TRBV18	CASSPPAVNEQFF	TGTGCCAGCTCACCACCGGCGGTGAATGAGCAGTTCTTC
once	TRBJ1-5	TRBD1	TRBV2	CASRDGTGGELHQPQHF	TGTGCCAGCAGGGACGGGACAGGGGGCGAACTCCATCAGCCCCAGCATTTT
NA	TRBJ2-7	NA	TRBV18	CASSPPGLGSYEQYF	TGTGCCAGCTCACCACCGGGCTTGGGCTCCTACGAGCAGTACTTC
NA	TRBJ2-1	NA	TRBV4-1	CASSQEAARGYNEQFF	TGCGCCAGCAGCCAAGAAGCGGCTCGAGGCTACAATGAGCAGTTCTTC
NA	TRBJ1-5	NA	TRBV30	CAWSRGSNQPQHF	TGTGCCTGGAGTAGAGGGAGCAATCAGCCCCAGCATTTT
NA	TRBJ2-3	TRBD1	TRBV4-1	CASSQAPTGGTDTQYF	TGCGCCAGCAGCCAAGCCCCCACAGGGGGCACAGATACGCAGTATTTT
NA	TRBJ2-1	TRBD2	TRBV5-1	CASSLAAGAFAYNEQFF	TGCGCCAGCAGCTTGGCGGCGGGAGCCTTCGCCTACAATGAGCAGTTCTTC
many	TRBJ2-2	TRBD2	TRBV7-3	CASSLTGTSWWDTGELFF	TGTGCCAGCAGCTTAACCGGGACTAGCTGGTGGGACACCGGGGAGCTGTTTTTT
NA	TRBJ2-4	TRBD1	TRBV28	CASSSDRAKNIQYF	TGTGCCAGCAGTTCGGACAGGGCCAAAAACATTCAGTACTTC
NA	TRBJ1-2	NA	TRBV2	CASSRTRGYGYTF	TGTGCCAGCAGTCGGACCAGGGGCTATGGCTACACCTTC
NA	TRBJ1-4	TRBD1	TRBV5-1	CASSLADREGEKLFF	TGCGCCAGCAGCTTGGCGGACAGGGAGGGGGAAAAACTGTTTTTT
few	TRBJ1-4	NA	TRBV30	CAWSMGSNEKLFF	TGTGCCTGGAGTATGGGGAGTAATGAAAAACTGTTTTTT
NA	TRBJ1-2	TRBD1	TRBV18	CASSPGQGVYGYTF	TGTGCCAGCTCACCGGGACAGGGAGTCTATGGCTACACCTTC
NA	TRBJ2-5	TRBD2	TRBV30	CAWSLTSAQETQYF	TGTGCCTGGAGTTTAACTAGCGCCCAAGAGACCCAGTACTTC
NA	TRBJ1-1	NA	TRBV6-1	CASSEAWGEAFF	TGTGCCAGCAGTGAAGCGTGGGGGGAGGCTTTCTTT
NA	TRBJ1-2	TRBD1	TRBV10-3	CAIRVQGALGYTF	TGTGCCATCAGGGTACAGGGGGCATTAGGCTACACCTTC
NA	TRBJ1-2	TRBD1	TRBV19	CASSNNRGYMQDYTF	TGTGCCAGTAGTAACAACAGGGGCTATATGCAAGACTACACCTTC
NA	TRBJ1-4	TRBD1	TRBV5-6	CASSRDSLLFF	TGTGCCAGCAGCCGGGACAGCCTACTGTTTTTT
NA	TRBJ1-1	TRBD1	TRBV5-1	CASSPATGGNTEAFF	TGCGCCAGCAGCCCCGCGACAGGGGGGAACACTGAAGCTTTCTTT
once	TRBJ1-4	NA	TRBV28	CATKKRAVNEKLFF	TGTGCCACCAAGAAGCGGGCCGTGAATGAAAAACTGTTTTTT
NA	TRBJ2-5	NA	TRBV15	CATSRRTGTQYF	TGTGCCACCAGCCGACGTACAGGGACCCAGTACTTC
NA	TRBJ2-3	NA	TRBV5-4	CASSLDRATDTQYF	TGTGCCAGCAGCTTGGACAGGGCCACAGATACGCAGTATTTT
NA	TRBJ2-1	NA	TRBV4-3	CASSLTSGGADEQFF	TGCGCCAGCAGCCTTACTAGTGGGGGGGCGGATGAGCAGTTCTTC
NA	TRBJ1-2	NA	TRBV6-1	CASSENKGRGLAYGYTF	TGTGCCAGCAGTGAAAATAAGGGTAGGGGCTTGGCCTATGGCTACACCTTC
NA	TRBJ2-3	TRBD2	TRBV7-3	CASSLLAGGTDTQYF	TGTGCCAGCAGCTTATTAGCGGGGGGCACAGATACGCAGTATTTT
NA	TRBJ1-2	TRBD1	TRBV5-5	CASSPRTGVYGYTF	TGTGCCAGCAGCCCCCGGACAGGGGTGTATGGCTACACCTTC
once	TRBJ2-2	NA	TRBV27	CASRGPAGPRNTGELFF	TGTGCCAGCAGAGGTCCTGCAGGGCCCCGGAACACCGGGGAGCTGTTTTTT
few	TRBJ1-6	TRBD1	TRBV6-2/TRBV6-3	CASSLGQGYRSPLHF	TGTGCCAGCAGTTTGGGACAGGGTTATCGGTCACCCCTCCACTTT
NA	TRBJ1-4	TRBD1	TRBV27	CASSYDRVENEKLFF	TGTGCCAGCAGTTACGACAGGGTTGAGAATGAAAAACTGTTTTTT
NA	TRBJ1-1	NA	TRBV11-2	CASSLVWRLDTEAFF	TGTGCCAGCAGCTTAGTCTGGAGGCTTGACACTGAAGCTTTCTTT
NA	TRBJ1-1	NA	TRBV29-1	CSVWGRGNTEAFF	TGCAGCGTTTGGGGGCGCGGGAACACTGAAGCTTTCTTT
NA	TRBJ2-3	TRBD2	TRBV7-6	CASSLDPLALGTDTQYF	TGTGCCAGCAGCTTAGACCCACTAGCGCTTGGCACAGATACGCAGTATTTT
NA	TRBJ2-3	NA	TRBV27	CASTPGRGWRMTDTQYF	TGTGCCAGCACTCCAGGGAGGGGGTGGAGAATGACAGATACGCAGTATTTT
NA	TRBJ2-5	TRBD1	TRBV5-6	CASSTGTAYGNEETQYF	TGTGCCAGCAGCACCGGGACAGCCTATGGGAATGAAGAGACCCAGTACTTC
NA	TRBJ1-1	NA	TRBV6-5	CASSPTANTEAFF	TGTGCCAGCAGTCCGACAGCGAACACTGAAGCTTTCTTT